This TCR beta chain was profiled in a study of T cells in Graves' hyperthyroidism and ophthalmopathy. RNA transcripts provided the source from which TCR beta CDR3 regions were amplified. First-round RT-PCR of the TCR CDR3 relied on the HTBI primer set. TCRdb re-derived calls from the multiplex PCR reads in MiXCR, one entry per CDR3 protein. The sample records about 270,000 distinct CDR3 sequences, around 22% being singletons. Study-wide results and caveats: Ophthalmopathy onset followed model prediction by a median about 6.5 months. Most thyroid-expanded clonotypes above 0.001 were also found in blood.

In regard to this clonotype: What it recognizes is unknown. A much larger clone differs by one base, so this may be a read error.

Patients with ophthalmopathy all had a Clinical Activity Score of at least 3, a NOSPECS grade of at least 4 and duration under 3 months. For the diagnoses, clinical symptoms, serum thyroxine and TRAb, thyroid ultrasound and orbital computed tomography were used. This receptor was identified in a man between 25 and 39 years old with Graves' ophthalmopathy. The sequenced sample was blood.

The CDR3 is CASSKVLTTGANTEAFF. The CDR3 coding sequence is TGTGCCAGCAGTAAAGTACTCACGACAGGGGCGAACACTGAAGCTTTCTTT. The V and J genes are TRBV6-1 and TRBJ1-1, with TRBD1 identical over 8 bases. The V gene end was trimmed by 5 bases and the J gene end by 1 base; junction bases not matched to a gene: 12. CDR3 length: 17 residues. Germline V gene sequence: CDR1 MNHNS, CDR2 SASEGT.